This T cell receptor (beta chain) was recorded in a study of HIV-infected children after antiretroviral therapy interruption. The treatment denotes: PENTA 11 planned treatment interruption arm or continuous ART arm. This clonotype was counted only a few times. CDR3 size: 12 residues. V was trimmed by 3 bases and J by 10 bases, leaving 12 bases between them. Unique molecular identifiers were included in an RNA-based 3' RACE TCR library. A single record per CDR3 protein comes from TCRdb applying MiXCR to the 3' RACE reads. The data contain roughly 15,000 distinct CDR3 sequences, 3.4% of them singletons.

The receptor was derived from a pool of human donors with HIV. The V and J genes are TRBV12-3 or TRBV12-4 and TRBJ1-2; D is ambiguous. The sample in question was CD45RO+ CD8+ T cells from PBMCs, pooled from several time points, obtained from a donor given antiretroviral therapy, either interrupted or continuous. Subset indicated: memory CD8+ CD45RO+ CD45RA- T cells. CDR3 in amino acids: CASSFETGSYTF. In DNA form, the CDR3 reads TGTGCCAGCAGTTTCGAAACCGGGTCCTACACCTTC.